This TCR beta chain appears in the sequencing data of a study of cytomegalovirus exposure and HLA in healthy donors. Germline V gene lookup returns CDR1 SGHTA and CDR2 FQGNSA. CDR3 length equals 15 residues. V dropped 4 bases and J dropped 6 bases, with 16 bases sitting between them. PCR employed 60 Vbeta and 13 Jbeta primers. Measured with immunoSEQ multiplex PCR; TCRdb has only the in-frame clones, and not every one. This repertoire shows about 89,000 clones, less than 85% found once; its top ten account for around 7.4%. The TCR sequence derives from a man in his forties in good health and CMV-seropositive. The sequenced sample was PBMCs. The chain uses TRBV7-2 and TRBJ1-5; D gene uncertain. The CDR3 region has the DNA TGTGCCAGCAGCTCCCCCGGAGGAGAATCTCAGCCCCAGCATTTT. Translated, it gives CASSSPGGESQPQHF.